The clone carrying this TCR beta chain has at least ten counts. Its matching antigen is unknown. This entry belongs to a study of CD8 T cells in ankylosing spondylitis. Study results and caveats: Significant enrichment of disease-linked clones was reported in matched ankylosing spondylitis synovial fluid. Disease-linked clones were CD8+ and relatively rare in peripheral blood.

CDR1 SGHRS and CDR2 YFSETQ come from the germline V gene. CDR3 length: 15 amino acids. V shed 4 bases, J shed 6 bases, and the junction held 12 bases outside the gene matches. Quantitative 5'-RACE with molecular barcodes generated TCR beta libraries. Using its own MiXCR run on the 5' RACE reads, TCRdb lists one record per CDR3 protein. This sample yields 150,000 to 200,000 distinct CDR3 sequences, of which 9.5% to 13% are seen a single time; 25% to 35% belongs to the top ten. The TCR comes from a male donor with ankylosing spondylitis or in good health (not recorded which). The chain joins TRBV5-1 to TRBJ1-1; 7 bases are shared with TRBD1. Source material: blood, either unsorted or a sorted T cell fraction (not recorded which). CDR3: CASSETTGLVAEAFF. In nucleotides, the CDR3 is TGCGCCAGCAGCGAAACGACAGGGCTAGTCGCTGAAGCTTTCTTT.